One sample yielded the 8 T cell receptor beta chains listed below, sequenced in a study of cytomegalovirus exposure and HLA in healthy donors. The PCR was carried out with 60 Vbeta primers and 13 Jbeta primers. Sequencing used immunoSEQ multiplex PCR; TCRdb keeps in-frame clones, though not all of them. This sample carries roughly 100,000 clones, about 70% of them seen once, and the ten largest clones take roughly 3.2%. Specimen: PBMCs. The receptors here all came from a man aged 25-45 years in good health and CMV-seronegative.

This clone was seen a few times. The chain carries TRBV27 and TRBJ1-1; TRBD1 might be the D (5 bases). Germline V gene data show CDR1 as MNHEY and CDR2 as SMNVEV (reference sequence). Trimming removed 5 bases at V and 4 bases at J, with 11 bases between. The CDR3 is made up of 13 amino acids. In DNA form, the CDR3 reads TGTGCCAGCAGTGGCGCGGGACTCACTGAAGCTTTCTTT. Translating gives CASSGAGLTEAFF.

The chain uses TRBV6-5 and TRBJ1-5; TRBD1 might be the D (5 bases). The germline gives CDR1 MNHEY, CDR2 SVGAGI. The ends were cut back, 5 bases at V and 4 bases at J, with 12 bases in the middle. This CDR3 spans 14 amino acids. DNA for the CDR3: TGTGCCAGCAGTCCCCCGGGGGGGAATCAGCCCCAGCATTTT. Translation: CASSPPGGNQPQHF.

The CDR3 DNA is TGTGCCAGCAGTGAATCCCTGGGACAGGGGGAGCAGTACTTC. Translated, it gives CASSESLGQGEQYF. This chain joins TRBV6-1 and TRBJ2-5; 11 nucleotides align to TRBD1. The CDR3 runs to 14 residues. V lost 2 bases, J lost 11 bases, and 7 bases stayed unmatched. In germline, CDR1 is MNHNS, CDR2 SASEGT.

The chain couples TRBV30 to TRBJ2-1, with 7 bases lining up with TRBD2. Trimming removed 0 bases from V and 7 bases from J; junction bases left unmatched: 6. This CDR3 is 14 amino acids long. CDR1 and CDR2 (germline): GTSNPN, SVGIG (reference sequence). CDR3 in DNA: TGTGCCTGGAGTGTAGGCGGGAGTAGGAATGAGCAGTTCTTC. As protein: CAWSVGGSRNEQFF. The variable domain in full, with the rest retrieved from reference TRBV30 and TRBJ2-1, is SQTIHQWPATLVQPVGSPLSLECTVEGTSNPNLYWYRQAAGRGLQLLFYSVGIGQISSEVPQNLSASRPQDRQFILSSKKLLLSDSGFYLCAWSVGGSRNEQFFGPGTRLTVL.

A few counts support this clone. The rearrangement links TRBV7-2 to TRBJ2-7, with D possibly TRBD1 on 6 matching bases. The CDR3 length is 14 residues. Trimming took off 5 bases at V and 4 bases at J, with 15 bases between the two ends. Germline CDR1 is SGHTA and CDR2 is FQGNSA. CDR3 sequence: CASSPRTAAYEQYF. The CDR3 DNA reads TGTGCCAGCAGCCCTCGGACAGCTGCTTACGAGCAGTACTTC.

The CDR3 spells CASSDRGGPQHF. The CDR3 DNA reads as TGTGCCAGCTCGGACCGCGGGGGGCCCCAGCATTTT. J is TRBJ1-5 and V is TRBV18, with a possible D match to TRBD1 (5 bases). The germline CDR1 and CDR2 sequences are KGHSH and LQKENI. The V end lost 6 bases, the J end lost 9 bases, and 12 bases lay between the germline ends. The CDR3 consists of 12 residues.

As DNA, the CDR3 is TGTGCCAGCAGCTTCGGACTAGCGGGAGAAGAGACCCAGTACTTC. Translation: CASSFGLAGEETQYF. This chain connects TRBV7-9 to TRBJ2-5, with 13 bases matching TRBD2. The CDR3 is 15 residues long. CDR1 and CDR2 (germline): SEHNR, FQNEAQ (reference sequence). The J segment lost 3 bases and the V segment lost 3 bases, leaving 1 base of the junction unmatched.

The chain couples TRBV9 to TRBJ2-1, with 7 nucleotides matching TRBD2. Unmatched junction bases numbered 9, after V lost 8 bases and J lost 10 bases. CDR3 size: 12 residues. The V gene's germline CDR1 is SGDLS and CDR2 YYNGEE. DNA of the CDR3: TGTGCCAGTAAAAGGGCGGGAGAGGAGCAGTTCTTC. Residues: CASKRAGEEQFF.